A selection of T cell receptor beta chains follows, all from one sample in a study of post-analysis software for immune sequencing data. MiXCR, run by TCRdb on the PCR reads, gives a single entry per CDR3 protein. The sample consists of about 540,000 distinct CDR3 sequences, around a third of them appearing once. The sequenced sample was blood. These receptors were taken from a girl aged 2-17 years with multiple sclerosis. The CDR3 runs from the conserved cysteine through the conserved F or W. A D gene is named only where the DNA matches it firmly. Clone size, where shown, is once, few, many, or a class for clones that have expanded.

CDR3 length: 15; V gene: TRBV20-1; clone size: few; D gene: TRBD1; J gene: TRBJ2-7; CDR3 protein: CSARDRGTGDNEQYF; CDR3 DNA: TGCAGTGCTAGAGACCGGGGGACAGGGGATAACGAGCAGTACTTC
CDR3 length: 14; V gene: TRBV7-2; clone size: few; D gene: NA; J gene: TRBJ1-1; CDR3 protein: CASLVGPVNTEAFF; CDR3 DNA: TGTGCCAGCCTCGTTGGACCTGTGAACACTGAAGCTTTCTTT
CDR3 length: 16; V gene: TRBV5-1; clone size: NA; D gene: NA; J gene: TRBJ2-3; CDR3 protein: CASSLGTPTRSGPQYF; CDR3 DNA: TGCGCCAGCAGCCTCGGGACTCCCACACGGTCGGGCCCGCAGTATTTT
CDR3 length: 15; V gene: TRBV25-1; clone size: few; D gene: TRBD1; J gene: TRBJ1-5; CDR3 protein: CASSESGTGPQPQHF; CDR3 DNA: TGTGCCAGCAGTGAATCCGGGACAGGGCCTCAGCCCCAGCATTTT
CDR3 length: 12; V gene: TRBV6-6; clone size: NA; D gene: NA; J gene: TRBJ1-1; CDR3 protein: CASSYSQGDAFF; CDR3 DNA: TGTGCCAGCAGTTACTCTCAAGGAGACGCTTTCTTT
CDR3 length: 15; V gene: TRBV9; clone size: NA; D gene: TRBD2; J gene: TRBJ2-1; CDR3 protein: CASSGRWGGYNEQFF; CDR3 DNA: TGTGCCAGCAGCGGACGGTGGGGGGGGTACAATGAGCAGTTCTTC
CDR3 length: 17; V gene: TRBV5-6; clone size: NA; D gene: NA; J gene: TRBJ1-2; CDR3 protein: CASTFGPGFSGFHGYTF; CDR3 DNA: TGTGCCAGCACCTTTGGGCCGGGCTTTTCGGGATTTCATGGCTACACCTTC
CDR3 length: 15; V gene: TRBV20-1; clone size: few; D gene: TRBD2; J gene: TRBJ2-3; CDR3 protein: CSARLAGSPHGTQYF; CDR3 DNA: TGCAGTGCTAGGCTAGCGGGGTCCCCACACGGTACGCAGTATTTT
CDR3 length: 16; V gene: TRBV5-1; clone size: NA; D gene: NA; J gene: TRBJ2-3; CDR3 protein: CASSLATGGATDTQYF; CDR3 DNA: TGCGCCAGCAGCTTGGCCACTGGGGGTGCGACAGATACGCAGTATTTT
CDR3 length: 14; V gene: TRBV6-2/TRBV6-3; clone size: NA; D gene: NA; J gene: TRBJ2-1; CDR3 protein: CASSNSRLHNEQFF; CDR3 DNA: TGTGCCAGCAGTAATTCCCGACTGCACAATGAGCAGTTCTTC
CDR3 length: 15; V gene: TRBV2; clone size: few; D gene: TRBD1; J gene: TRBJ2-3; CDR3 protein: CASSTTGGGTDTQYF; CDR3 DNA: TGTGCCAGCAGCACGACAGGGGGGGGCACAGATACGCAGTATTTT
CDR3 length: 11; V gene: TRBV5-1; clone size: many; D gene: NA; J gene: TRBJ1-2; CDR3 protein: CASSDNYGYTF; CDR3 DNA: TGTGCCAGCAGTGATAACTATGGCTACACCTTC
CDR3 length: 13; V gene: TRBV20-1; clone size: few; D gene: NA; J gene: TRBJ1-1; CDR3 protein: CSAPKGRDTEAFF; CDR3 DNA: TGCAGTGCCCCAAAGGGACGGGACACTGAAGCTTTCTTT
CDR3 length: 17; V gene: TRBV7-9; clone size: few; D gene: TRBD2; J gene: TRBJ2-5; CDR3 protein: CASSLDLSGGSRETQYF; CDR3 DNA: TGTGCCAGCAGCTTAGATCTCAGCGGGGGGAGCCGAGAGACCCAGTACTTC
CDR3 length: 13; V gene: TRBV2; clone size: few; D gene: NA; J gene: TRBJ1-5; CDR3 protein: CASREERNQPQHF; CDR3 DNA: TGTGCCAGCAGGGAGGAGCGCAATCAGCCCCAGCATTTT
CDR3 length: 15; V gene: TRBV7-2; clone size: NA; D gene: NA; J gene: TRBJ2-5; CDR3 protein: CAGSLVRVEMETQYF; CDR3 DNA: TGTGCCGGCAGCTTAGTTCGAGTAGAGATGGAGACCCAGTACTTC
CDR3 length: 15; V gene: TRBV12-3/TRBV12-4; clone size: many; D gene: TRBD2; J gene: TRBJ2-3; CDR3 protein: CASSDSGGASDTQYF; CDR3 DNA: TGTGCCAGCAGTGATAGCGGGGGGGCCAGCGATACGCAGTATTTT
CDR3 length: 15; V gene: TRBV1; clone size: NA; D gene: NA; J gene: TRBJ1-4; CDR3 protein: CTSSPGGGRGEKLFF; CDR3 DNA: TGCACCAGCAGCCCAGGGGGCGGTCGTGGAGAAAAACTGTTTTTT
CDR3 length: 15; V gene: TRBV3-1; clone size: NA; D gene: NA; J gene: TRBJ1-6; CDR3 protein: CASSQGLTAGSPLHF; CDR3 DNA: TGTGCCAGCAGCCAAGGTCTCACGGCGGGCTCACCCCTCCACTTT
CDR3 length: 15; V gene: TRBV4-1; clone size: NA; D gene: TRBD1; J gene: TRBJ1-2; CDR3 protein: CASSLRGTGNYGYTF; CDR3 DNA: TGCGCCAGCAGCCTCCGGGGGACAGGGAACTATGGCTACACCTTC
CDR3 length: 13; V gene: TRBV29-1; clone size: NA; D gene: NA; J gene: TRBJ1-2; CDR3 protein: CSVEGSVIGGYTF; CDR3 DNA: TGCAGCGTTGAAGGTTCCGTGATCGGTGGCTACACCTTC
CDR3 length: 14; V gene: TRBV18; clone size: NA; D gene: TRBD1; J gene: TRBJ2-7; CDR3 protein: CASSVGTGDYEQYF; CDR3 DNA: TGTGCCAGCTCAGTTGGGACAGGGGACTACGAGCAGTACTTC
CDR3 length: 14; V gene: TRBV6-5; clone size: many; D gene: NA; J gene: TRBJ2-3; CDR3 protein: CASSTQTGSDTQYF; CDR3 DNA: TGTGCCAGCAGTACCCAGACGGGTTCAGATACGCAGTATTTT
CDR3 length: 14; V gene: TRBV12-3/TRBV12-4; clone size: NA; D gene: NA; J gene: TRBJ2-7; CDR3 protein: CASSPGGSIYEQYF; CDR3 DNA: TGTGCCAGCAGCCCCGGGGGCAGTATCTACGAGCAGTACTTC
CDR3 length: 14; V gene: TRBV29-1; clone size: NA; D gene: NA; J gene: TRBJ2-3; CDR3 protein: CSLPRDTDSDTQYF; CDR3 DNA: TGCAGCCTGCCCCGGGACACCGACTCAGATACGCAGTATTTT
CDR3 length: 17; V gene: TRBV20-1; clone size: few; D gene: TRBD2; J gene: TRBJ2-5; CDR3 protein: CSAAPGTSGGTQETQYF; CDR3 DNA: TGCAGTGCTGCCCCCGGGACTAGCGGGGGGACCCAAGAGACCCAGTACTTC
CDR3 length: 14; V gene: TRBV25-1; clone size: NA; D gene: NA; J gene: TRBJ1-5; CDR3 protein: CASSSSFSNQPQHF; CDR3 DNA: TGTGCCAGCAGCAGTAGTTTTAGCAATCAGCCCCAGCATTTT
CDR3 length: 14; V gene: TRBV7-2; clone size: few; D gene: TRBD1; J gene: TRBJ2-1; CDR3 protein: CASSSRDRPNEQFF; CDR3 DNA: TGTGCCAGCAGCTCCCGGGACAGGCCCAATGAGCAGTTCTTC
CDR3 length: 14; V gene: TRBV28; clone size: NA; D gene: NA; J gene: TRBJ2-7; CDR3 protein: CASSLNAGPGEQYF; CDR3 DNA: TGTGCCAGCAGTTTAAATGCAGGGCCAGGGGAGCAGTACTTC
CDR3 length: 14; V gene: TRBV28; clone size: NA; D gene: NA; J gene: TRBJ2-3; CDR3 protein: CASRPLRITDTQYF; CDR3 DNA: TGTGCCAGCAGGCCATTGCGGATCACAGATACGCAGTATTTT
CDR3 length: 15; V gene: TRBV5-1; clone size: NA; D gene: TRBD2; J gene: TRBJ2-1; CDR3 protein: CASSQNSGDYNEQFF; CDR3 DNA: TGCGCCAGCAGCCAGAATAGCGGGGACTACAATGAGCAGTTCTTC
CDR3 length: 14; V gene: TRBV6-5; clone size: NA; D gene: TRBD1; J gene: TRBJ2-1; CDR3 protein: CASHSGTDNGEQFF; CDR3 DNA: TGTGCCAGCCACTCCGGGACAGATAATGGTGAGCAGTTCTTC
CDR3 length: 12; V gene: TRBV20-1; clone size: NA; D gene: NA; J gene: TRBJ1-2; CDR3 protein: CSAPDTSYGYTF; CDR3 DNA: TGCAGTGCTCCGGACACGAGCTATGGCTACACCTTC
CDR3 length: 14; V gene: TRBV20-1; clone size: NA; D gene: TRBD1; J gene: TRBJ2-7; CDR3 protein: CSARSRTGYYEQYF; CDR3 DNA: TGCAGTGCTAGATCGAGGACAGGGTACTACGAGCAGTACTTC
CDR3 length: 13; V gene: TRBV20-1; clone size: few; D gene: NA; J gene: TRBJ1-2; CDR3 protein: CSAIRGIIYGYTF; CDR3 DNA: TGCAGTGCTATTCGGGGTATAATCTATGGCTACACCTTC
CDR3 length: 15; V gene: TRBV7-9; clone size: few; D gene: NA; J gene: TRBJ2-7; CDR3 protein: CASSLVSSSSYEQYF; CDR3 DNA: TGTGCCAGCAGCTTAGTTTCCAGTAGCTCCTACGAGCAGTACTTC
CDR3 length: 14; V gene: TRBV6-5; clone size: NA; D gene: NA; J gene: TRBJ1-1; CDR3 protein: CASSQSTLGTEAFF; CDR3 DNA: TGTGCCAGCAGCCAGAGCACTTTGGGCACTGAAGCTTTCTTT
CDR3 length: 16; V gene: TRBV6-6; clone size: few; D gene: NA; J gene: TRBJ2-5; CDR3 protein: CASSYYLVGGEETQYF; CDR3 DNA: TGTGCCAGCAGTTATTACTTGGTAGGCGGGGAAGAGACCCAGTACTTC
CDR3 length: 13; V gene: TRBV10-3; clone size: NA; D gene: TRBD2; J gene: TRBJ2-7; CDR3 protein: CAISESAGGVQYF; CDR3 DNA: TGTGCCATCAGTGAGTCCGCGGGAGGCGTCCAGTACTTC
CDR3 length: 13; V gene: TRBV20-1; clone size: few; D gene: NA; J gene: TRBJ1-5; CDR3 protein: CSAERGGDQPQHF; CDR3 DNA: TGCAGTGCCGAGAGGGGAGGGGATCAGCCCCAGCATTTT
CDR3 length: 14; V gene: TRBV15; clone size: once; D gene: NA; J gene: TRBJ2-6; CDR3 protein: CATSKGGPANVLTF; CDR3 DNA: TGTGCCACCAGCAAGGGGGGTCCGGCCAACGTCCTGACTTTC
CDR3 length: 15; V gene: TRBV6-6; clone size: NA; D gene: TRBD2; J gene: TRBJ2-5; CDR3 protein: CASSYSTRGWETQYF; CDR3 DNA: TGTGCCAGCAGTTACTCGACGCGGGGGTGGGAGACCCAGTACTTC
CDR3 length: 13; V gene: TRBV6-5; clone size: NA; D gene: NA; J gene: TRBJ1-1; CDR3 protein: CASSYVGDTEAFF; CDR3 DNA: TGTGCCAGCAGTTACGTGGGCGACACTGAAGCTTTCTTT
CDR3 length: 15; V gene: TRBV5-5; clone size: NA; D gene: NA; J gene: TRBJ1-5; CDR3 protein: CASSLWGEGNQPQHF; CDR3 DNA: TGTGCCAGCAGCTTGTGGGGGGAGGGCAATCAGCCCCAGCATTTT
CDR3 length: 14; V gene: TRBV10-3; clone size: NA; D gene: NA; J gene: TRBJ2-3; CDR3 protein: CAIRGGPSTDTQYF; CDR3 DNA: TGTGCCATCCGTGGAGGGCCCTCCACAGATACGCAGTATTTT
CDR3 length: 15; V gene: TRBV6-5; clone size: NA; D gene: TRBD1; J gene: TRBJ2-7; CDR3 protein: CASSSRGQGKYEQYF; CDR3 DNA: TGTGCCAGCAGCTCTCGTGGACAGGGGAAGTACGAGCAGTACTTC
CDR3 length: 16; V gene: TRBV7-9; clone size: few; D gene: NA; J gene: TRBJ2-1; CDR3 protein: CATNPRGGQRDNEQFF; CDR3 DNA: TGTGCCACCAATCCTCGGGGCGGACAGAGAGACAATGAGCAGTTCTTC
CDR3 length: 19; V gene: TRBV6-4; clone size: NA; D gene: TRBD2; J gene: TRBJ2-1; CDR3 protein: CASSDISGGANPSYNEQFF; CDR3 DNA: TGTGCCAGCAGTGACATAAGCGGGGGGGCCAATCCCTCCTACAATGAGCAGTTCTTC
CDR3 length: 14; V gene: TRBV11-2; clone size: few; D gene: NA; J gene: TRBJ2-1; CDR3 protein: CASRGALSHNEQFF; CDR3 DNA: TGTGCCAGCAGGGGGGCGTTGTCCCACAATGAGCAGTTCTTC
CDR3 length: 13; V gene: TRBV4-1; clone size: few; D gene: TRBD1; J gene: TRBJ1-2; CDR3 protein: CASSQGTGTGYTF; CDR3 DNA: TGCGCCAGCAGCCAAGGGACAGGGACCGGCTACACCTTC
CDR3 length: 16; V gene: TRBV20-1; clone size: few; D gene: NA; J gene: TRBJ2-5; CDR3 protein: CSARDLLRGTEETQYF; CDR3 DNA: TGCAGTGCTAGAGATCTTCTGCGGGGGACAGAAGAGACCCAGTACTTC